The rows below give T cell receptor beta chains drawn from one sample of a study of blood T cell repertoires in COVID-19. Assay: immunoSEQ multiplex PCR; the TCRdb copy retains only in-frame clones and omits some. The sample shows 300,000 to 400,000 clones, over 80% of them seen only once. The sample comprised peripheral blood. These receptors originate from a man aged 25-45 years with COVID-19, enrolled during active disease. Both conserved end residues are part of each CDR3. The order of the fields is J gene, D gene, clone size, V gene, CDR3 protein, CDR3 DNA. A D gene is named only where the DNA matches it firmly. Only some rows state a clone size, as once, few, many or a class for expanded clones.

TRBJ1-4,NA,NA,TRBV9,CASSAGGNRDEKLFF,TGTGCCAGCAGCGCGGGGGGGAACAGGGATGAAAAACTGTTTTTT
TRBJ2-2,TRBD1,NA,TRBV5-1,CASSSPQGAWSGELFF,TGCGCCAGCAGCTCGCCACAGGGGGCGTGGAGCGGGGAGCTGTTTTTT
TRBJ2-1,NA,NA,TRBV11-3,CASSPEDSRINEQFF,TGTGCCAGCAGCCCCGAGGACAGCCGAATTAATGAGCAGTTCTTC
TRBJ2-2,NA,NA,TRBV19,CASSISGNTGELFF,TGTGCCAGTAGCATTAGCGGGAACACCGGGGAGCTGTTTTTT
TRBJ2-1,NA,NA,TRBV7-3,CASAETASYNEQFF,TGTGCCAGCGCCGAGACAGCCTCCTACAATGAGCAGTTCTTC
TRBJ2-6,NA,NA,TRBV7-3,CASSLRLSSGANVLTF,TGTGCCAGCAGCTTAAGGTTGAGTTCCGGGGCCAACGTCCTGACTTTC
TRBJ1-2,NA,once,TRBV7-9,CASSLGGQMRIYGYTF,TGTGCCAGCAGCTTAGGGGGGCAGATGCGGATCTATGGCTACACCTTC
TRBJ1-5,TRBD1,NA,TRBV6-6,CASSSRQGEVNQPQHF,TGTGCCAGCAGTTCAAGACAGGGAGAGGTGAATCAGCCCCAGCATTTT
TRBJ2-2,NA,NA,TRBV4-3,CASSQEAGQGATGELFF,TGCGCCAGCAGCCAAGAAGCCGGTCAAGGGGCCACCGGGGAGCTGTTTTTT
TRBJ2-1,TRBD2,NA,TRBV5-1,CASSLGTSGSNEQFF,TGCGCCAGCAGCTTGGGGACTAGCGGGAGCAATGAGCAGTTCTTC